The present T cell receptor (beta chain) was sequenced within a study of T cell therapy after organ transplantation. Across the study: A median of 1.92 x 10^8 CMV-specific T cells was infused in 2 to 6 doses.

TCRdb's copy holds only in-frame clones and misses some; the assay was immunoSEQ multiplex PCR. The data contain some 47,000 clones, about 95% of them singletons. A note on this clone: Its antigen remains unidentified.

Drug-resistant or recurrent cytomegalovirus affected these solid-organ transplant recipient patients. Per germline, CDR1 SGDLS and CDR2 YYNGEE. The CDR3 sequence is 16 residues long. With V trimmed by 3 bases and J by 0 bases, 6 bases remained unmatched. Material: CD8+ T cells from blood, obtained before autologous CMV-specific T cell therapy. This TCR was sampled from a human patient who had received a solid organ transplant and had CMV disease. This chain uses TRBV9 with TRBJ2-4; TRBD1 agrees at 7 bases. The CDR3 DNA reads TGTGCCAGCAGCGCCACAGGGGCCTTAGCCAAAAACATTCAGTACTTC. It translates to CASSATGALAKNIQYF.